One sample yielded the 29 T cell receptor beta chains listed below, sequenced in a study of blood T cell repertoires in COVID-19. Method: immunoSEQ multiplex PCR; TCRdb's copy keeps in-frame clones and lacks some. The repertoire holds 200,000 to 300,000 clones, with about 91% as singletons. The sample taken for sequencing was peripheral blood. These TCRs come from a woman in her twenties or thirties with COVID-19, enrolled during active disease.

V usage is TRBV6-2 or TRBV6-3 and J usage is TRBJ1-2; D gene uncertain. V dropped 5 bases and J dropped 4 bases, with 8 bases sitting between them. CDR3 length: 12 amino acids. Germline V CDR1 and CDR2: MNHEY, SVGEGT. The chain's CDR3 is CASSLTLYGYTF. For the CDR3, the DNA is TGTGCCAGCAGTCTCACTCTCTATGGCTACACCTTC.

This clone was seen only once. The chain employs TRBV6-1 and TRBJ1-1, with 8 bases lining up with TRBD1. V lost 3 bases, J lost 1 base, and 4 bases stayed unmatched. The V gene's germline CDR1 is MNHNS and CDR2 SASEGT. The CDR3 covers 15 residues. The CDR3 protein is CASSELQGANTEAFF. The CDR3 DNA reads TGTGCCAGCAGTGAGCTCCAGGGGGCGAACACTGAAGCTTTCTTT.

This clone showed up just once. The rearrangement joins TRBV5-5 to TRBJ2-5; TRBD2 agrees at 13 bases. The CDR3 consists of 16 residues. J gave up 4 bases and V 2 bases, and 5 bases lay outside the gene matches. Germline values: CDR1 SGHKS, CDR2 YYEKEE (reference sequence). The CDR3 protein is CASSFGTSGMRETQYF. Here the CDR3 DNA reads TGTGCCAGCAGCTTCGGGACTAGCGGGATGCGAGAGACCCAGTACTTC.

Regarding this clone: Additional DNA sequences in this sample encode the identical CDR3. This rearrangement joins TRBV12-3 or TRBV12-4 to TRBJ1-1; D is perhaps TRBD1 (6 bases). The V gene lost 5 bases and the J gene lost 0 bases, with 7 bases spanning the gap. The CDR3 totals 13 residues. CDR3 DNA sequence: TGTGCCAGCAGTAGGGACATGAACACTGAAGCTTTCTTT. Translated: CASSRDMNTEAFF.

The chain combines TRBV6-6 with TRBJ1-3, with D possibly matching TRBD1 (6 bases). The germline CDR1 and CDR2 sequences are MNHNY and SVGAGI (reference sequence). The length of the CDR3 is 14 residues. Trimming removed 7 bases at V and 4 bases at J, with 14 bases between. The CDR3, as DNA: TGTGCCAGCATTCCCGGGGGGGCAGGAAACACCATATATTTT. Protein product: CASIPGGAGNTIYF.

The rearrangement uses TRBV9 and TRBJ2-1, with 8 positions matching TRBD2. The CDR3 has 15 amino acids. V shed 0 bases, J shed 3 bases, and the junction held 2 bases outside the gene matches. Germline loops: CDR1 SGDLS, CDR2 YYNGEE. As DNA, the CDR3 is TGTGCCAGCAGCGTAGATAGCGGGAACTACAATGAGCAGTTCTTC. Protein product: CASSVDSGNYNEQFF.

This clone was found once. This rearrangement joins TRBV3-1 (or the pseudogene TRBV3-2) to TRBJ2-1; TRBD2 aligns across 8 bases. Per the germline V gene, CDR1 is LGHDT and CDR2 is YNNKEL (reference sequence). V gave up 5 bases and J gave up 12 bases; unmatched junction bases: 3. The CDR3 has 11 amino acids. The CDR3 nucleotides read TGTGCCAGCAGCTACGGGAGGGGGCAGTTCTTC. Amino acid sequence: CASSYGRGQFF.

Only one count was recorded for this clone. This rearrangement joins TRBV18 to TRBJ2-5; 8 bases agree with TRBD1. The V gene's germline CDR1 is KGHSH and CDR2 LQKENI. This CDR3 has 14 residues. V shed 5 bases, J shed 1 base, and the junction held 3 bases outside the gene matches. CDR3 amino acids: CASSSTGAQETQYF. The CDR3 coding sequence is TGTGCCAGCTCATCGACAGGGGCCCAAGAGACCCAGTACTTC.

V is TRBV29-1 and J is TRBJ2-3; 15 nucleotides line up with TRBD2. Germline CDR1 and CDR2: SQVTM and ANQGSEA. Trimming at V came to 7 bases and at J to 2 bases, leaving 4 bases not matched to a gene. The CDR3 spans 15 residues. The CDR3 coding sequence is TGCAGCGCTGGGACTAGCGGGGGGTACACAGATACGCAGTATTTT. Its protein is CSAGTSGGYTDTQYF.

CDR3 nucleotides: TGTGCCAGTAGTTTAACCGGGACAGGGGTTACCTACGAGCAGTACTTC. As protein: CASSLTGTGVTYEQYF. V gene TRBV19 combines with J gene TRBJ2-7; 10 nucleotides line up with TRBD1. The length of the CDR3 is 16 residues. Trimming at V came to 5 bases and at J to 2 bases, leaving 9 bases not matched to a gene. CDR1 and CDR2 from the germline V gene are LNHDA and SQIVND (reference sequence).

The CDR3, as DNA: TGTGCCAGCTCACCAATGGCGGTGGCAAACTCTGGGGCCAACGTCCTGACTTTC. Its translation is CASSPMAVANSGANVLTF. The chain is built from TRBV18 and TRBJ2-6; D ambiguous. Germline CDR1 KGHSH, CDR2 LQKENI. This CDR3 contains 18 residues. Between the trimmed V and J ends, which lost 2 bases and 0 bases, there was a span of 14 bases.

Only one count was recorded for this clone. The chain links TRBV5-6 to TRBJ2-1; 9 bases are shared with TRBD2. The junction had 8 bases not matched to a gene; V was cut back by 3 bases and J by 10 bases. The CDR3 sequence is 14 residues long. The germline V gene has CDR1 SGHDT and CDR2 YYEEEE. CDR3 sequence reads: CASSSAGTSWEQFF. CDR3 in DNA: TGTGCCAGCAGCTCAGCCGGGACTAGCTGGGAGCAGTTCTTC.

The chain recombines TRBV9 with TRBJ2-1; TRBD2 is a possible D gene (6 bases). There are 14 residues in the CDR3. Germline CDR1 is SGDLS and CDR2 is YYNGEE. V lost 3 bases to trimming and J lost 4 bases, with 11 bases between them. In DNA, the CDR3 is TGTGCCAGCAGCGGGCGGGACGGATACAATGAGCAGTTCTTC. This sequence encodes CASSGRDGYNEQFF.

The rearrangement uses TRBV5-6 and TRBJ2-1; 7 bases are a match to TRBD1. Germline CDR1 is SGHDT and CDR2 is YYEEEE. With V trimmed by 0 bases and J by 0 bases, 6 bases remained unmatched. This CDR3 contains 17 residues. The CDR3 region is CASSLELRGFSYNEQFF. Here the CDR3 DNA reads TGTGCCAGCAGCTTGGAACTCAGGGGGTTCTCCTACAATGAGCAGTTCTTC.

This chain connects TRBV5-1 to TRBJ1-2, with D possibly being TRBD1 (5 bases). The germline CDR1 and CDR2 sequences are SGHRS and YFSETQ. The V gene lost 4 bases and the J gene lost 6 bases, with 16 bases spanning the gap. This CDR3 has 14 residues. This chain's CDR3 is CASSRTKAIDGYTF. The CDR3 nucleotides are TGCGCCAGCAGCCGGACAAAGGCAATAGATGGCTACACCTTC.

The chain employs TRBV6-2 or TRBV6-3 and TRBJ2-7; the match to TRBD2 covers 9 bases. Germline V gene sequence: CDR1 MNHEY, CDR2 SVGEGT. This CDR3 is 18 amino acids long. With 0 bases clipped from V and 3 bases from J, the junction kept 12 bases outside the gene matches. This chain's CDR3 is CASSYSSYSGRTLYEQYV. As DNA, the CDR3 is TGTGCCAGCAGTTACTCGAGTTATAGCGGGAGAACCCTCTACGAGCAGTACGTC.

V is TRBV12-3 or TRBV12-4 and J is TRBJ1-2; no firm D call. The ends were cut back, 7 bases at V and 5 bases at J, with 11 bases in the middle. This CDR3 region has 12 residues. As DNA, the CDR3 is TGTGCCAGCACTAAGTCCGCATATGGCTACACCTTC. Translated, it gives CASTKSAYGYTF.

This rearrangement joins TRBV6-1 to TRBJ2-7; D remains unclear. Between the trimmed V and J ends, which lost 3 bases and 4 bases, there was a span of 7 bases. The germline CDR1 and CDR2 sequences are MNHNS and SASEGT. The CDR3 is 12 amino acids. CDR3 sequence: CASSEMEYEQYV. The CDR3 DNA is TGTGCCAGCAGTGAGATGGAGTACGAGCAGTACGTC.

The chain recombines TRBV28 with TRBJ2-3; no clear D gene. The length of the CDR3 is 13 residues. With 3 bases removed from V and 0 bases from J, the gap between germline ends came to 4 bases. Germline V gene data show CDR1 as MDHEN and CDR2 as SYDVKM. CDR3 coding DNA: TGTGCCAGCAGTTTCCCTAGCACAGATACGCAGTATTTT. This translates into CASSFPSTDTQYF.

This chain uses TRBV7-2 with TRBJ2-1, with a tentative D call TRBD2 (5 bases). The V end was cut by 2 bases, the J end by 10 bases, with 12 bases between. The length of the CDR3 is 13 residues. The germline V gene encodes CDR1 SGHTA and CDR2 FQGNSA. CDR3 DNA: TGTGCCAGCAGCTTAACATACGAGCGGGAGCAGTTCTTC. Translating gives CASSLTYEREQFF.

This chain joins TRBV20-1 and TRBJ2-7, with D tentatively TRBD2 (6 bases). V was cut by 5 bases and J by 5 bases, with 10 bases left in between. CDR3 size: 11 residues. The germline V gene has CDR1 DFQATT and CDR2 SNEGSKA (reference sequence). CDR3: CSARLVDEQYF. The CDR3 nucleotides are TGCAGTGCTCGACTAGTTGACGAGCAGTACTTC.

The chain has TRBV5-1 and TRBJ2-2; D ambiguous. Germline CDR1 SGHRS, CDR2 YFSETQ. CDR3 size: 16 residues. Trimming removed 3 bases at V and 4 bases at J, with 16 bases between. The CDR3 protein is CASSSLDATGTGELFF. DNA for the CDR3: TGCGCCAGCAGCTCCCTAGACGCCACGGGCACCGGGGAGCTGTTTTTT.

This clone was observed a single time. The V call is TRBV6-5, the J call TRBJ1-2, with a weak D call TRBD1 (5 bases). The CDR3 is 14 amino acids. V was trimmed by 0 bases and J by 8 bases, leaving 13 bases between them. Germline V gene lookup returns CDR1 MNHEY and CDR2 SVGAGI. The CDR3 sequence: CASSYSRQGGGYTF. The DNA of the CDR3 is TGTGCCAGCAGTTACTCGAGGCAGGGCGGCGGCTACACCTTC.

The chain carries TRBV7-2 and TRBJ1-5; TRBD1 might be the D (5 bases). The CDR3 runs 15 residues. CDR1 is SGHTA and CDR2 is FQGNSA in the germline V gene. Trimming took off 0 bases at V and 3 bases at J, with 9 bases between the two ends. The CDR3 DNA reads TGTGCCAGCAGCTTAGCGGGAGGGACCAATCAGCCCCAGCATTTT. Protein product: CASSLAGGTNQPQHF.

This chain connects TRBV12-2 to TRBJ2-1; the table's D call, TRBD2, was not checked against the DNA. TRBV12-2 is a known pseudogene. This CDR3 comprises 16 residues. The CDR3 loop is CASRPRSPSGYNEQFF. The CDR3 region has the DNA TGTGCAAGTCGCCCGAGATCCCCTAGCGGATACAATGAGCAGTTCTTC.

This chain links TRBV7-8 with TRBJ1-5, with TRBD1 as a possible D gene (6 bases). Germline lookup yields CDR1 SGHVS and CDR2 FQNEAQ. This CDR3 has 15 residues. V lost 2 bases and J lost 6, with 14 bases in between. CDR3 amino acids: CASSLWQGGGQPQHF. CDR3 DNA: TGTGCCAGCAGCTTATGGCAGGGAGGGGGTCAGCCCCAGCATTTT.

The genes are TRBV5-5 and TRBJ2-7; tentatively, D is TRBD1 (5 bases). Trimming removed 0 bases from V and 0 bases from J, with 7 bases in between. This CDR3 comprises 14 residues. Germline CDR1 SGHKS, CDR2 YYEKEE (reference sequence). CDR3 nucleotide sequence: TGTGCCAGCAGCTTGGAACAGGACTCCTACGAGCAGTACTTC. This sequence encodes CASSLEQDSYEQYF.

The chain uses TRBV15 and TRBJ1-3, with D maybe TRBD1 (6 bases). The CDR3 covers 17 residues. Trimming stripped 2 bases from V and 4 bases from J, with 18 bases between. CDR1 is LNHNV and CDR2 is YYDKDF in the germline V gene (reference sequence). The CDR3 loop reads CATSRRKGVTGGNTIYF. In nucleotides, the CDR3 is TGTGCCACCAGCAGACGGAAGGGGGTCACTGGGGGAAACACCATATATTTT.

A few counts support this clone. The chain uses TRBV5-4 and TRBJ1-1, with D possibly TRBD1 on 5 matching bases. This CDR3 has 14 amino acids. Trimming took off 4 bases at V and 5 bases at J, with 15 bases between the two ends. Germline assignment: CDR1 SGHNT and CDR2 YYREEE (reference sequence). CDR3: CASSRQTGGTEAFF. The CDR3 region has the DNA TGTGCCAGCAGCCGACAGACTGGGGGGACTGAAGCTTTCTTT.